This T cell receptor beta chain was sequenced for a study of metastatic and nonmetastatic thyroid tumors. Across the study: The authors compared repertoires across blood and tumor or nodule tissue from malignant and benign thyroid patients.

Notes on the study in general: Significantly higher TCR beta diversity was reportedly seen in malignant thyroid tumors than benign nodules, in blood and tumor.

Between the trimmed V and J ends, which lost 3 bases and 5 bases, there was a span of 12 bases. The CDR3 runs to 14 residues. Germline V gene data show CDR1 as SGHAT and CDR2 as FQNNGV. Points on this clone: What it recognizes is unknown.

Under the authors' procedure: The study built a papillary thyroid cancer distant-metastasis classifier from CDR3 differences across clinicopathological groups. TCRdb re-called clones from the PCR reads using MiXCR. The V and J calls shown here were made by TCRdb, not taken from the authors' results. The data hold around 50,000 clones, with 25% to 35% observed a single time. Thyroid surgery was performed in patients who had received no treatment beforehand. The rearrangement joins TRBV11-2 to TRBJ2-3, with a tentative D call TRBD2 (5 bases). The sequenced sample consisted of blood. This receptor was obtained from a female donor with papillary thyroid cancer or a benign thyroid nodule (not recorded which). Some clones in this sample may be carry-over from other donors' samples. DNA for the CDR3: TGTGCCAGCAGCTTCAGCCCGGGGAAAGATACGCAGTATTTT. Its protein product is CASSFSPGKDTQYF.